A selection of T cell receptor beta chains follows, all from one sample in a study of identifying expanded T cells in peripheral blood. TCRdb keeps only in-frame clones here, not all; method: immunoSEQ multiplex PCR. This table holds around 90,000 clones, 88% found once. The source material was blood. These receptors all stem from a person aged 18 to 70 in good health. Both conserved end residues are part of each CDR3. D genes are given only for firm matches. Only some rows state a clone size, as once, few, many or a class for expanded clones.

j_call v_call d_call clone_size cdr3_aa cdr3_nt
TRBJ2-5 TRBV5-6 TRBD1 . CASSWGQGGETQYF TGTGCCAGCAGCTGGGGACAGGGAGGAGAGACCCAGTACTTC
TRBJ2-5 TRBV10-3 TRBD1 . CAISDPTLTGKETQYF TGTGCCATCAGTGACCCAACCCTGACAGGGAAAGAAACCCAGTACTTC
TRBJ2-5 TRBV5-4 TRBD1 . CASSLSGQGLGETQYF TGTGCCAGCAGCTTGTCAGGACAGGGGCTTGGGGAGACCCAGTACTTC
TRBJ2-7 TRBV9 TRBD1 . CASTIGTGPSEQYF TGTGCCAGCACCATCGGGACAGGACCCTCCGAGCAGTACTTC
TRBJ1-4 TRBV25-1 . . CASSPAGGVYEKLFF TGTGCCAGCAGCCCTGCGGGAGGGGTTTATGAAAAACTGTTTTTT
TRBJ2-2 TRBV6-5 . . CASSYDLNTGELFF TGTGCCAGCAGTTACGACCTGAACACCGGGGAGCTGTTTTTT
TRBJ2-1 TRBV10-2 . . CASSLGQGNEQFF TGCGCCAGCAGTTTAGGGCAGGGCAATGAGCAGTTCTTC
TRBJ1-6 TRBV19 . . CASSRTSDSPLHF TGTGCCAGCTCCCGGACATCCGATTCACCCCTCCACTTT
TRBJ1-3 TRBV20-1 . . CSARGGNTIYF TGCAGTGCTAGGGGGGGAAACACCATATATTTT
TRBJ2-7 TRBV5-4 TRBD2 . CASSLSGSFIYEQYF TGTGCCAGCAGCCTGAGCGGGAGTTTCATCTACGAGCAGTACTTC
TRBJ2-3 TRBV6-4 TRBD2 many CASSGLAGSDTQYF TGTGCCAGCAGTGGACTAGCGGGGTCGGATACGCAGTATTTT
TRBJ1-2 TRBV11-2 . . CASSPAAGNGYTF TGTGCCAGCTCCCCAGCAGCTGGAAATGGCTACACCTTC
TRBJ2-7 TRBV2 TRBD1 few CASSPPGQGYEQYF TGTGCCAGCAGTCCTCCGGGACAGGGCTACGAGCAGTACTTC
TRBJ2-1 TRBV4-1 . . CASSQDSWGGLLNNEQFF TGCGCCAGCAGCCAAGATAGTTGGGGGGGGCTTCTAAACAATGAGCAGTTCTTC
TRBJ1-4 TRBV6-1 . few CASRDGVLALFF TGTGCCAGCAGGGACGGCGTGTTAGCGCTGTTTTTT
TRBJ1-6 TRBV27 . few CASPFSSCRGSYNSPLHF TGTGCCAGCCCCTTTTCATCCTGCAGGGGCTCCTATAATTCACCCCTCCACTTT
TRBJ2-7 TRBV10-2 . . CASSHSYEQYF TGCGCCAGCAGCCATTCCTACGAGCAGTACTTC
TRBJ1-3 TRBV9 . . CASSPGQSSGNTIYF TGTGCCAGCAGCCCCGGACAGAGCTCTGGAAACACCATATATTTT
TRBJ2-2 TRBV13 . . CASSLRESGELFF TGTGCCAGCAGCTTACGGGAATCCGGGGAGCTGTTTTTT
TRBJ2-5 TRBV28 . . CASRGPQGTQYF TGTGCCAGCAGAGGGCCCCAGGGGACCCAGTACTTC
TRBJ2-3 TRBV9 TRBD2 . CASSARAGVKADTQYF TGTGCCAGCAGCGCGAGAGCGGGGGTAAAGGCAGATACGCAGTATTTT
TRBJ2-7 TRBV9 . . CASSVDGGYEQYF TGTGCCAGCAGCGTAGATGGGGGATACGAGCAGTACTTC
TRBJ2-4 TRBV6-5 . . CASSYSEGPGIQYF TGTGCCAGCAGTTACTCCGAGGGCCCAGGCATTCAGTACTTC
TRBJ2-1 TRBV6-1 . . CASSEDWNYNEQFF TGTGCCAGCAGTGAAGATTGGAACTACAATGAGCAGTTCTTC
TRBJ1-2 TRBV5-1 TRBD1 few CASRPHERGQPNYGYTF TGCGCCAGCAGACCTCACGAGAGGGGACAGCCTAACTATGGCTACACCTTC
TRBJ2-1 TRBV7-2 . . CASSPGQGWVHEQFF TGTGCCAGCAGCCCCGGGCAGGGCTGGGTCCATGAGCAGTTCTTC
TRBJ1-1 TRBV2 TRBD1 . CASGSDRDTEAFF TGTGCCAGCGGGTCGGACAGGGACACTGAAGCTTTCTTT
TRBJ2-6 TRBV27 . . CASRGALGANVLTF TGTGCCAGCAGAGGGGCGCTCGGGGCCAACGTCCTGACTTTC
TRBJ2-3 TRBV29-1 TRBD1 . CSVWGTGSTDTQYF TGCAGCGTTTGGGGGACAGGTAGCACAGATACGCAGTATTTT
TRBJ2-7 TRBV18 . . CASSPTQGGEQYF TGTGCCAGCTCACCGACCCAGGGCGGCGAGCAGTACTTC
TRBJ1-2 TRBV2 . . CASSERGGGYTF TGTGCCAGCAGTGAAAGGGGGGGAGGCTACACCTTC
TRBJ2-5 TRBV30 . . CAWDDRREYQETQYF TGTGCCTGGGACGACAGGAGGGAATACCAAGAGACCCAGTACTTC
TRBJ2-1 TRBV10-1 . few CASSESSPYLNEQFF TGCGCCAGCAGTGAGTCGTCTCCCTATCTCAATGAGCAGTTCTTC
TRBJ1-5 TRBV2 . . CASSEVSYSNQPQHF TGTGCCAGCAGTGAAGTCAGTTATAGCAATCAGCCCCAGCATTTT
TRBJ1-4 TRBV5-6 . . CASSLVGRVNEKLFF TGTGCCAGCAGCTTGGTTGGCAGGGTTAATGAAAAACTGTTTTTT
TRBJ2-7 TRBV13 TRBD2 few CASSSSERGIPYEQYF TGTGCCAGCAGCTCGAGCGAGCGGGGGATTCCCTACGAGCAGTACTTC
TRBJ1-5 TRBV14 . . CASSQDRSVGSTFYGNQPQHF TGTGCCAGCAGCCAAGACCGGAGTGTAGGGTCTACCTTCTACGGGAATCAGCCCCAGCATTTT
TRBJ1-1 TRBV28 . once CASSFSTGKTEAFF TGTGCCAGCAGTTTTTCTACAGGGAAGACTGAAGCTTTCTTT
TRBJ2-7 TRBV7-7 TRBD1 . CASSVSGTGGEQYF TGTGCCAGCAGCGTATCCGGGACAGGGGGCGAGCAGTACTTC
TRBJ2-3 TRBV27 TRBD2 . CASSPLVLAGGSSDTQYF TGTGCCAGCAGTCCACTCGTCTTAGCGGGAGGTTCGTCCGATACGCAGTATTTT
TRBJ1-3 TRBV18 . . CASSPIDRPSSGNTIYF TGTGCCAGCTCACCAATCGACAGGCCCTCCTCTGGAAACACCATATATTTT
TRBJ2-2 TRBV5-4 TRBD2 . CASSLARGGGTGELFF TGTGCCAGCAGCTTGGCCCGTGGGGGAGGGACCGGGGAGCTGTTTTTT
TRBJ2-2 TRBV19 . . CASSIGVFTGELFF TGTGCCAGTAGTATTGGAGTTTTCACCGGGGAGCTGTTTTTT
TRBJ1-1 TRBV28 . . CASSLSRDPRRNTEAFF TGTGCCAGCAGTTTGTCCCGGGACCCCCGAAGGAACACTGAAGCTTTCTTT